This TCR beta chain was obtained from a study of blood T cell repertoires in COVID-19. Looking at the study overall: Both acute and convalescent COVID-19 samples were obtained from the United States, Italy and Spain. T cells, B-cell-depleted T cells, or PBMCs supplied cDNA or gDNA.

V was shortened by 5 bases and J by 3 bases, with 11 bases between the two germline ends. The CDR3 is 14 residues long. CDR1 and CDR2 from the germline V gene are SEHNR and FQNEAQ (reference sequence). Repertoires were generated with immunoSEQ multiplex PCR, while TCRdb's copy carries only in-frame clones and drops some. The data hold roughly 150,000 clones, with approximately 80% observed a single time. Ages ranged from about 18 to 89 years, with residence in about 23 US areas. The study assigned cohorts using participant-reported clinical history. This TCR was recovered from a woman aged 45-65 years who had recovered from COVID-19. Sequencing used PBMCs or T cells enriched from blood (not recorded which). The V gene is TRBV7-9, the J gene TRBJ1-3, with D maybe TRBD1 (5 bases). CDR3 region: CASSGAFRGNTIYF. The CDR3 DNA is TGTGCCAGCAGCGGGGCTTTTCGTGGAAACACCATATATTTT.